This T cell receptor beta chain emerged from a study of blood T cell repertoires in COVID-19. On the study more broadly: Samples representing acute and convalescent COVID-19 were sourced from the United States, Italy and Spain. T cells, B-cell-depleted T cells, or PBMCs supplied cDNA or gDNA.

TCRdb keeps only in-frame clones here, not all; method: immunoSEQ multiplex PCR. The sample holds around 230,000 clones, approximately 78% seen once. CDR1 and CDR2 (germline): MNHNS, SASEGT. This CDR3 comprises 14 residues. Trimming pared 2 bases from V and 0 bases from J, leaving 5 bases between. This receptor was taken from a woman aged 55-75 years with active or convalescent COVID-19. Sequenced material: peripheral blood. This chain joins TRBV6-1 and TRBJ1-3; D is uncertain. This CDR3 is CASSERYSGNTIYF. As DNA, the CDR3 is TGTGCCAGCAGTGAACGGTACTCTGGAAACACCATATATTTT.